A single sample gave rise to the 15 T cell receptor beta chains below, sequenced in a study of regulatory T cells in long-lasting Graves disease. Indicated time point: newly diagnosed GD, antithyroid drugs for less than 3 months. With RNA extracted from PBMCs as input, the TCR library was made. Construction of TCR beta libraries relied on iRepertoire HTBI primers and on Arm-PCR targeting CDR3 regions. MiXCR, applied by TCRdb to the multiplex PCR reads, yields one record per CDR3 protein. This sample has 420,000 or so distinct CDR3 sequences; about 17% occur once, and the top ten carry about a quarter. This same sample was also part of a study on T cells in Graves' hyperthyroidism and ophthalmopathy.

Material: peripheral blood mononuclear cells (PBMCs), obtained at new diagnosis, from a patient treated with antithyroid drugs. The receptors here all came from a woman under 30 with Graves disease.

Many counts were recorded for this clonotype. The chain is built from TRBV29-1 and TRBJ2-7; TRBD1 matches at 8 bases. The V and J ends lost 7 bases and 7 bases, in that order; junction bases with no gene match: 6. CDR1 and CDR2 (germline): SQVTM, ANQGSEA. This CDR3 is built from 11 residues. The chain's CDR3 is CSGQGLEEQYF. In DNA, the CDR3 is TGCAGCGGACAGGGGTTGGAAGAGCAGTACTTC.

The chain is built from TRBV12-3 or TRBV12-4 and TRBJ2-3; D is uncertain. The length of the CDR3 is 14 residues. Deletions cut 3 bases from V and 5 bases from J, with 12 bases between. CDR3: CASSFKGLGDTQYF. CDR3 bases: TGTGCCAGCAGTTTTAAGGGTTTGGGAGATACGCAGTATTTT.

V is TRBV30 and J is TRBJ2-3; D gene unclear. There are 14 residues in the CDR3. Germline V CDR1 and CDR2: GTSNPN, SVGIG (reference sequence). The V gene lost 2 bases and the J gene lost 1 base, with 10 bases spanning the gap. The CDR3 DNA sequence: TGTGCCTGGAGTACACCCGTACGCACAGATACGCAGTATTTT. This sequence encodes CAWSTPVRTDTQYF.

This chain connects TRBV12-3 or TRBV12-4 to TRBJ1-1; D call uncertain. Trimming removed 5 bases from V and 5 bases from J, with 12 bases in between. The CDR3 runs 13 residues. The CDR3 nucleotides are TGTGCCAGCAGTCCTCAACTTTTTACTGAAGCTTTCTTT. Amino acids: CASSPQLFTEAFF.

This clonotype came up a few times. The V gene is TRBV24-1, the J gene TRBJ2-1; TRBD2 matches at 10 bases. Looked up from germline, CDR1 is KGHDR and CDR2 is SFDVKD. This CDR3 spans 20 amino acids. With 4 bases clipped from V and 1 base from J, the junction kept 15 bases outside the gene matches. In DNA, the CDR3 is TGTGCCACCAGTGACCGCCTTGCTAGCGGGAGAGGGGTTTCCTACAATGAGCAGTTCTTC. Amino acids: CATSDRLASGRGVSYNEQFF.

This CDR3 is CAISGTSGTLGANEQFF. The CDR3 DNA is TGTGCCATCAGTGGAACTAGCGGAACCCTGGGTGCAAATGAGCAGTTCTTC. The V gene is TRBV10-3, the J gene TRBJ2-1; TRBD2 matches at 8 bases. Germline CDR1 ENHRY, CDR2 SYGVKD. The CDR3 runs to 17 residues. V was clipped by 4 bases and J by 7 bases; unmatched bases: 15.

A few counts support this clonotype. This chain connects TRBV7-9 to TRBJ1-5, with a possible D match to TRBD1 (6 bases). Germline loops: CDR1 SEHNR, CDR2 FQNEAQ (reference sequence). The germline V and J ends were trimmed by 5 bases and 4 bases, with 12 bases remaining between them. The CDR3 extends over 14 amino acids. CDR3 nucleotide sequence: TGTGCCAGCAGCCAGGACAGCCCTAATCAGCCCCAGCATTTT. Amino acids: CASSQDSPNQPQHF.

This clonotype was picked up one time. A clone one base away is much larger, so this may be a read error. In DNA form, the CDR3 reads TGTGCCAGCAGTGTTGCATTCCCCTATGGCTACAGCTTC. It encodes CASSVAFPYGYSF. This chain joins TRBV2 and TRBJ1-2; D is unclear. The CDR3 runs to 13 residues. Germline CDR1 SNHLY, CDR2 FYNNEI. Together with reference TRBV2 and TRBJ1-2, the CDR3 gives the full variable domain: EPEVTQTPSHQVTQMGQEVILRCVPISNHLYFYWYRQILGQKVEFLVSFYNNEISEKSEIFDDQFSVERPDGSNFTLKIRSTKLEDSAMYFCASSVAFPYGYSFGSGTRLTVV.

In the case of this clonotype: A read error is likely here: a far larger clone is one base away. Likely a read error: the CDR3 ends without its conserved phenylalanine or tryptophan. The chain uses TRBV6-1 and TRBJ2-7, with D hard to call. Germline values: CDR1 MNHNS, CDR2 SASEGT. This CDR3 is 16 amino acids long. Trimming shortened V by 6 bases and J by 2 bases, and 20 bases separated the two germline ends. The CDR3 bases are TGTGCCAGCAGGCCTGGCCCGGGCCCAAGAACCTACGAGCAGTACTTA. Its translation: CASRPGPGPRTYEQYL.

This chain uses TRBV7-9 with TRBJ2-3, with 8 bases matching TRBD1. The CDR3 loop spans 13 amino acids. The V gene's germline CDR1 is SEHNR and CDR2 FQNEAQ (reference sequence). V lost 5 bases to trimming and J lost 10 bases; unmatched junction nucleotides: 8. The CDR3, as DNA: TGTGCCAGCAGCGAGGACAGGGCGAGGGCGCAGTATTTT. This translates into CASSEDRARAQYF.

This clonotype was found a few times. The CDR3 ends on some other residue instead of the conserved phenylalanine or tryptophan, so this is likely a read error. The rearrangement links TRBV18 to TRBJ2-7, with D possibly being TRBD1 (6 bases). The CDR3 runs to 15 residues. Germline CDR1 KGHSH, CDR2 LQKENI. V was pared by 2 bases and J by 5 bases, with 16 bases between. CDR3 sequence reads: CASSPSNGQPDEQYL. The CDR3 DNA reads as TGTGCCAGCTCACCATCGAATGGACAGCCGGACGAGCAGTACCTC.

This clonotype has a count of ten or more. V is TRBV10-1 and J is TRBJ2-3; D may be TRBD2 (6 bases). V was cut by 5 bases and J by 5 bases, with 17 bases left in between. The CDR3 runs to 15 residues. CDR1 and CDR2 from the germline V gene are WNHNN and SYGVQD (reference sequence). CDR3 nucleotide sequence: TGCGCCAGCAGTCGGGGGACGGCCGGGGGAGATACGCAGTATTTT. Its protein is CASSRGTAGGDTQYF.

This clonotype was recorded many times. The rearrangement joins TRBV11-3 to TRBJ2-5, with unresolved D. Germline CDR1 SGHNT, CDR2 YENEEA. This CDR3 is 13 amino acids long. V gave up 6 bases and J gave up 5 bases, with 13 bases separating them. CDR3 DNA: TGTGCCAGCAGTTTTGGCCCACATGAGACCCAGTACTTC. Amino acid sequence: CASSFGPHETQYF.

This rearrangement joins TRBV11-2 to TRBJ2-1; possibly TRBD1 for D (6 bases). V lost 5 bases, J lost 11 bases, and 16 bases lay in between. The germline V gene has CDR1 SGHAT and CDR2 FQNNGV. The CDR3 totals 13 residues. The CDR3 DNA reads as TGTGCCAGCAGCCCGGGACAACCATCGAAGCAGTTCTTC. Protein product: CASSPGQPSKQFF. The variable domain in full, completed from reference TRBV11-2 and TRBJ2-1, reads EAGVAQSPRYKIIEKRQSVAFWCNPISGHATLYWYQQILGQGPKLLIQFQNNGVVDDSQLPKDRFSAERLKGVDSTLKIQPAKLEDSAVYLCASSPGQPSKQFFGPGTRLTVL.

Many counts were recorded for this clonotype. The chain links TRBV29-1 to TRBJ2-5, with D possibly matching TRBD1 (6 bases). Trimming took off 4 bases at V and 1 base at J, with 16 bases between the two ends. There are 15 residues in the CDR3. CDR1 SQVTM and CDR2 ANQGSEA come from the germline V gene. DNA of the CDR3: TGCAGCGTTGGGGGCATCCTAGGGGGCCAAGAGACCCAGTACTTC. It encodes CSVGGILGGQETQYF. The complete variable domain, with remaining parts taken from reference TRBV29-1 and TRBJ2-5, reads SAVISQKPSRDICQRGTSLTIQCQVDSQVTMMFWYRQQPGQSLTLIATANQGSEATYESGFVIDKFPISRPNLTFSTLTVSNMSPEDSSIYLCSVGGILGGQETQYFGPGTRLLVL.